The present T cell receptor (beta chain) was sequenced within a study of blood T cell repertoires in COVID-19 (dated by TCRdb to about 2020). General notes on the study: Samples from collaborators originated in the United States, Italy and Spain and spanned both the acute and convalescent phases of COVID-19. The prospective study material was composed of cDNA or gDNA derived from T cells, B-cell-depleted T cells, or PBMCs. The dataset comprised deeply sampled blood TCRbeta repertoires from subjects exposed to, actively infected with, or recovered from COVID-19. The repertoires were released in a freely available public database intended as a resource for research on the immune response to SARS-CoV-2. The samples were drawn from the first 160 participants of the ongoing ImmuneRACE study and from 1,254 subjects provided by 6 global collaborators. Sample metadata almost always included a de-identified subject ID, COVID-19 status, age in years and sex. HLA class I and class II types, where available, came from metadata supplied by the sample provider rather than from assay-based typing. On the study overall, not on this receptor specifically: How much clinical and demographic metadata was included differed by source and by participant, and the metadata was provided uncurated.

At one collaborating source in Seattle, patients were enrolled during active infection and were followed longitudinally through the course of disease. Whole blood was collected in K2EDTA tubes by collaborating institutions according to the institutions' own protocols. Collaborator samples were shipped for TCRbeta analysis as frozen whole blood, isolated PBMCs, or DNA extracted from either sample type. The germline V gene provides CDR1 KGHSH and CDR2 LQKENI. Germline trimming: 5 bases from V, 9 bases from J; junction bases outside gene matches: 6. Spanning cysteine to phenylalanine, the CDR3 consists of 15 amino acids. Of the read, only the CDR3 DNA is kept; its 45 bases are in frame from base 1. In regard to this clone: Its antigen remains undetermined. Per-base quality was not reported, and no clone a single base away is much larger than it.

TCRbeta CDR3 regions were amplified from genomic DNA by means of the immunoSEQ Assay, a bias-controlled multiplex PCR. The original pipeline was this. Nucleated cell counts per sample were estimated from amplification of reference gene primers within the assay. To quantify the absolute abundance of each unique TCRbeta CDR3 rearrangement, sequence reads were collapsed and filtered. For each sample, productive Simpson clonality was calculated as the square root of Simpson's diversity index over productive rearrangements. The source is immuneACCESS, and TCRdb retained only in-frame sequences with V and J called. Part of the clones is not carried over; for the studies checked, unresolved V genes explain less than half of this, and the remainder is unexplained. V, J and clone size derive from that table, while D and trimming were established from the DNA sequence. The sample profile shows about 100,000 clones; roughly 79% of them were found once. Of the sample, around 5.2% is held by the ten largest clones.

The TCR comes from a man aged 80 or over with COVID-19, enrolled during active disease. Sequenced sample: peripheral blood. Here the chain combines TRBV18 and TRBJ1-6; 11 bases in the middle match TRBD1. The CDR3 reads as follows: CASSRDRGGLSPLHF. The sequenced DNA: TGTGCCAGCTCAAGGGACAGGGGGGGCCTTTCACCCCTCCACTTT.